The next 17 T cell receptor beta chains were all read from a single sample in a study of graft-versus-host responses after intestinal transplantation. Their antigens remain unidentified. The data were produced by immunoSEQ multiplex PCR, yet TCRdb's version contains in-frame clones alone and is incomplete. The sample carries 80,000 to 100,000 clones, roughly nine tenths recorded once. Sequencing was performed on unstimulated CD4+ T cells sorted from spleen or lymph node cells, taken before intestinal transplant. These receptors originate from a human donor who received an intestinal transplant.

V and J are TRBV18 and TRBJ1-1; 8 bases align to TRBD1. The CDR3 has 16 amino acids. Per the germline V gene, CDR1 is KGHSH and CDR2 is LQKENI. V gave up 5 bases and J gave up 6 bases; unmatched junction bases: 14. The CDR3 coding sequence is TGTGCCAGCTCAACCAGACAGGGGCGGGCGGTCTCTGAAGCTTTCTTT. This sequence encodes CASSTRQGRAVSEAFF.

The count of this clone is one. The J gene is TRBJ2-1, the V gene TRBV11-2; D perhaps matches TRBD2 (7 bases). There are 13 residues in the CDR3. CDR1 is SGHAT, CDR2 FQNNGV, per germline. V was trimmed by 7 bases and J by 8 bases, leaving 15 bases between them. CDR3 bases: TGTGCCAGCAAGGGGGGGGCCTATTATGAGCAGTTCTTC. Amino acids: CASKGGAYYEQFF.

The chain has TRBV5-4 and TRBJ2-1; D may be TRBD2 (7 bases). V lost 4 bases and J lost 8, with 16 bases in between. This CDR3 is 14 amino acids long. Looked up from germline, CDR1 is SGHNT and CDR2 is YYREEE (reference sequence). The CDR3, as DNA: TGTGCCAGCAGCAGCGGGACATCCCCCCATGAGCAGTTCTTC. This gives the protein CASSSGTSPHEQFF.

Here the CDR3 reads CASIEGRGWAGELFF. CDR3 DNA sequence: TGTGCCAGTATTGAGGGGCGGGGTTGGGCCGGGGAGCTGTTTTTT. V and J are TRBV19 and TRBJ2-2, with D tentatively TRBD2 (6 bases). Germline assignment: CDR1 LNHDA and CDR2 SQIVND (reference sequence). CDR3 length equals 15 residues. V shed 7 bases and J shed 6 bases, with 18 bases lying between them.

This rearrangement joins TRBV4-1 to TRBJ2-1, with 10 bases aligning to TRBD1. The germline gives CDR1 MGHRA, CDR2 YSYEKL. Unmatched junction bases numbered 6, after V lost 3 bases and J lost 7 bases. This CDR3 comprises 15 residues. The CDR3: CASSHADRGENEQFF. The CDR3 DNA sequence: TGCGCCAGCAGCCACGCGGACAGGGGGGAAAATGAGCAGTTCTTC.

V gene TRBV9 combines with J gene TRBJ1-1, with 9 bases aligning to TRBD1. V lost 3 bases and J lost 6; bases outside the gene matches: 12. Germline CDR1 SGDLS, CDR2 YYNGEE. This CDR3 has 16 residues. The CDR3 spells CASSASNRGRRSEAFF. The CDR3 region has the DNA TGTGCCAGCAGCGCTAGTAACAGGGGGCGTAGGTCTGAAGCTTTCTTT.

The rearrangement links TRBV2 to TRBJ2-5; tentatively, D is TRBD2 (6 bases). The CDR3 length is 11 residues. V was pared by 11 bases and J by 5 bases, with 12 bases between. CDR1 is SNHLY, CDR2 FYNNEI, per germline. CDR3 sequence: CAGRGAETQYF. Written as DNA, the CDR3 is TGTGCCGGCCGCGGGGCTGAGACCCAGTACTTC.

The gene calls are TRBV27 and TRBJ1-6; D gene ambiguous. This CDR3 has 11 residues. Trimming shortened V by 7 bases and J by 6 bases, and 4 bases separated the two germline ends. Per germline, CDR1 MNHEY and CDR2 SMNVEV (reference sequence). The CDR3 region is CASTRNSPLHF. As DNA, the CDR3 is TGTGCCAGCACCCGTAATTCACCCCTCCACTTT.

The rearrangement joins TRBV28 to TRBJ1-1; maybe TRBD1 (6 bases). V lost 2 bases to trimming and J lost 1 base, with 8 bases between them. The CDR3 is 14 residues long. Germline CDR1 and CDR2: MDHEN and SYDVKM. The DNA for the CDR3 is TGTGCCAGCAGTTTACCCAGGGGGAACACTGAAGCTTTCTTT. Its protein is CASSLPRGNTEAFF.

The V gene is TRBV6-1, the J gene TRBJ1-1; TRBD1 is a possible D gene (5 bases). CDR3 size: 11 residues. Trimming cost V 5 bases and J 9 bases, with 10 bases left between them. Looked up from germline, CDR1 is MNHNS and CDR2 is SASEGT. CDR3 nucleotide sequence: TGTGCCAGCAGTCAGGGAAGGAAAGCTTTCTTT. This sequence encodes CASSQGRKAFF.

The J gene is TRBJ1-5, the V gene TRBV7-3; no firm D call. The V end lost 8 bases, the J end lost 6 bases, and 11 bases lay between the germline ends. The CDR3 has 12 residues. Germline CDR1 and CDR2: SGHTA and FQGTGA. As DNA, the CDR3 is TGTGCCAGCCTTCCGCGGAGTCAGCCCCAGCATTTT. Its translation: CASLPRSQPQHF.

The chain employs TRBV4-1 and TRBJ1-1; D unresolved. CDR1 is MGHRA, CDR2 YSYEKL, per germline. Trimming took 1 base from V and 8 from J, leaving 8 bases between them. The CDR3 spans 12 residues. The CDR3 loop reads CASSQVEGEAFF. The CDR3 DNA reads TGCGCCAGCAGCCAAGTTGAGGGAGAAGCTTTCTTT.

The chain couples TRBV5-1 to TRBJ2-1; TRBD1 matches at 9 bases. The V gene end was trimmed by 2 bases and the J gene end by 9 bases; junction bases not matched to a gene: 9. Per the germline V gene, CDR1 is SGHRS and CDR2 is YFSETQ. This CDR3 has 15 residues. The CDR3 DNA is TGCGCCAGCAGCTTTCGGACAGGGGATTTAAGTGAGCAGTTCTTC. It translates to CASSFRTGDLSEQFF. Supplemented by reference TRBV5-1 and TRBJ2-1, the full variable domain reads KAGVTQTPRYLIKTRGQQVTLSCSPISGHRSVSWYQQTPGQGLQFLFEYFSETQRNKGNFPGRFSGRQFSNSRSEMNVSTLELGDSALYLCASSFRTGDLSEQFFGPGTRLTVL.

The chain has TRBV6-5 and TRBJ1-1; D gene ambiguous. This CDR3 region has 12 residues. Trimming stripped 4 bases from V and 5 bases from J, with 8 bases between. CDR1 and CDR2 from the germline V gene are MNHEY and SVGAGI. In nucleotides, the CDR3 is TGTGCCAGCAGTTTCTACGGTACTGAAGCTTTCTTT. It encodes CASSFYGTEAFF.

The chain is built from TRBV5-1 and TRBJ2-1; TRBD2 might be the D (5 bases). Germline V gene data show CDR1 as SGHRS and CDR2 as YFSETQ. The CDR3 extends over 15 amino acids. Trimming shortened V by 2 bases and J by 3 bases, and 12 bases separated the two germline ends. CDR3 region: CASSLSFRDYNEQFF. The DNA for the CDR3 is TGCGCCAGCAGCTTAAGCTTCCGGGACTACAATGAGCAGTTCTTC. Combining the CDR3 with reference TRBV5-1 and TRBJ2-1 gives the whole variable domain KAGVTQTPRYLIKTRGQQVTLSCSPISGHRSVSWYQQTPGQGLQFLFEYFSETQRNKGNFPGRFSGRQFSNSRSEMNVSTLELGDSALYLCASSLSFRDYNEQFFGPGTRLTVL.

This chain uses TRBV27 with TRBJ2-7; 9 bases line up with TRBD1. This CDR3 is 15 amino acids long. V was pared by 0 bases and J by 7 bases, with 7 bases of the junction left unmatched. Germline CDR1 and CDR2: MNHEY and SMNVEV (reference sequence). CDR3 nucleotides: TGTGCCAGCAGTTTATCGGGGGACAGGGTTTGGGAGCAGTACTTC. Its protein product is CASSLSGDRVWEQYF.

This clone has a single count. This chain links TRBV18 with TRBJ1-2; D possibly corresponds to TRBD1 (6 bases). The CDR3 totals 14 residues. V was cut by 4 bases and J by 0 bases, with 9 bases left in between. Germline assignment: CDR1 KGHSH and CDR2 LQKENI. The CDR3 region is CASSLDRSNYGYTF. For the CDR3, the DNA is TGTGCCAGCTCACTGGACAGATCTAACTATGGCTACACCTTC.